The present TCR beta chain was sequenced within a study of technical replicates of blood from a handful of donors. Germline CDR1 is SNHLY and CDR2 is FYNNEI. V gave up 4 bases and J gave up 3 bases; unmatched junction bases: 14. The CDR3 spans 19 residues. The protocol was immunoSEQ multiplex PCR, while the TCRdb copy is restricted to in-frame clones and leaves out a portion. This table has approximately 93,000 clones, about 93% appearing once. The gene calls are TRBV2 and TRBJ2-1; 11 positions match TRBD2. Sequencing was performed on T cells isolated from PBMCs. This clonotype was sampled from a human donor in good health. The CDR3 DNA reads as TGTGCCAGCAGTGTCCGGAGACTAGCGGGAAGGGGGTTCTACAATGAGCAGTTCTTC. It codes for CASSVRRLAGRGFYNEQFF.